This is a list of T cell receptor beta chains from one sample in a study of T-cell memory formation after mild COVID-19. Each CDR3 protein gets one entry after TCRdb re-called the 5' RACE reads with MiXCR. Here the sample spans 92,000 or so distinct CDR3 sequences, approximately 13% being singletons. Sequenced input: PBMCs or a T cell subset sorted from them (not recorded which). The source of these receptors is an adult woman who had mild COVID-19 (a few samples of this study predate the infection). Cell type and time point are not known. Each CDR3 is given with its conserved first and last residue. A D gene is named only where the DNA matches it firmly. The size of a clone is reported for some rows only, either as once, few or many, or as a class for expanded clones.

j_call v_call clone_size d_call cdr3_aa cdr3_nt
TRBJ1-1 TRBV29-1 NA NA CSVGVQGWDTEAFF TGCAGCGTCGGTGTACAGGGTTGGGACACTGAAGCTTTCTTT
TRBJ2-7 TRBV7-9 few NA CASSQGDFYEQYF TGTGCCAGCAGCCAAGGGGATTTCTACGAGCAGTACTTC
TRBJ2-7 TRBV4-1 NA NA CASSQETGYSYEQYF TGCGCCAGCAGCCAAGAAACAGGGTACTCCTACGAGCAGTACTTC
TRBJ2-3 TRBV12-3/TRBV12-4 many TRBD2 CASSLMGLAGVTTDTQYF TGTGCCAGCAGTTTAATGGGACTAGCGGGGGTGACCACAGATACGCAGTATTTT
TRBJ2-1 TRBV10-3 NA NA CAISAPGLYYNEQFF TGTGCCATCAGTGCCCCGGGACTTTACTACAATGAGCAGTTCTTC
TRBJ2-7 TRBV6-5 few NA CASSQGHSYEQYF TGTGCCAGCAGTCAGGGACATTCCTACGAGCAGTACTTC
TRBJ2-5 TRBV7-9 many TRBD1 CASSFRTGGLGETQYF TGTGCCAGCAGTTTTCGGACAGGGGGCCTGGGGGAGACCCAGTACTTC
TRBJ2-3 TRBV9 few NA CASSVEPGPSTDTQYF TGTGCCAGCAGCGTAGAACCGGGACCTAGCACAGATACGCAGTATTTT
TRBJ2-2 TRBV3-1 many NA CASSQDLAGTWGNTGELFF TGTGCCAGCAGCCAAGATCTGGCCGGGACCTGGGGGAACACCGGGGAGCTGTTTTTT
TRBJ2-7 TRBV2 few TRBD1 CASSGTGAGYEQYF TGTGCCAGCAGTGGGACAGGGGCGGGCTACGAGCAGTACTTC
TRBJ1-5 TRBV7-6 NA NA CASSLAFGQNQPQHF TGTGCCAGCAGCTTAGCGTTCGGACAAAATCAGCCCCAGCATTTT
TRBJ2-7 TRBV29-1 few TRBD1 CSVGTGGSWEQYF TGCAGCGTGGGAACAGGGGGGTCCTGGGAGCAGTACTTC
TRBJ1-1 TRBV3-1 NA NA CASSGPTPKLLNTEAFF TGTGCCAGCAGCGGCCCGACCCCAAAATTACTGAACACTGAAGCTTTCTTT
TRBJ2-5 TRBV6-5 many TRBD1 CASRMGTAQETQYF TGTGCCAGCAGAATGGGGACAGCTCAAGAGACCCAGTACTTC
TRBJ1-5 TRBV19 few TRBD1 CASSWDREIRNQPQHF TGTGCCAGTAGTTGGGACAGGGAGATTCGGAATCAGCCCCAGCATTTT
TRBJ2-1 TRBV4-3 few TRBD2 CASSQELSYGRLGYNEQFF TGCGCCAGCAGCCAAGAATTGTCATACGGGAGGCTTGGCTACAATGAGCAGTTCTTC
TRBJ2-2 TRBV6-2/TRBV6-3 few NA CASSYTGDTGEMFF TGTGCCAGCAGTTATACGGGTGACACCGGGGAGATGTTTTTT
TRBJ1-2 TRBV20-1 few NA CSASGAYGYTF TGCAGTGCCTCAGGGGCGTATGGCTACACCTTC
TRBJ2-7 TRBV5-1 few NA CASKDGEGHYEQYF TGCGCCAGCAAAGACGGGGAGGGACACTACGAGCAGTACTTC
TRBJ2-5 TRBV12-3/TRBV12-4 many NA CASSFSGLQETQYF TGTGCCAGCAGTTTCTCGGGCTTACAAGAGACCCAGTACTTC
TRBJ2-1 TRBV12-3/TRBV12-4 few TRBD1 CASRPRTGAPYNEQFF TGTGCCAGCAGACCTCGAACAGGGGCCCCCTACAATGAGCAGTTCTTC
TRBJ2-1 TRBV2 NA NA CASSDSDFYNEQFF TGTGCCAGCAGTGACTCAGACTTCTACAATGAGCAGTTCTTC
TRBJ2-5 TRBV7-9 NA NA CASSSRGPETQYF TGTGCCAGCAGCTCCAGGGGCCCAGAGACCCAGTACTTC
TRBJ2-2 TRBV7-9 NA NA CASSLLRGGPTSAGELFF TGTGCCAGCAGCTTACTGAGGGGGGGCCCCACCTCGGCCGGGGAGCTGTTTTTT
TRBJ2-1 TRBV20-1 NA TRBD2 CSAPNERDPLNEQFF TGCAGTGCCCCGAACGAGCGGGACCCCCTCAATGAGCAGTTCTTC
TRBJ2-7 TRBV7-6 NA NA CASSSTPRGDYEQYF TGTGCCAGCAGCTCCACCCCAAGGGGGGACTACGAGCAGTACTTC
TRBJ2-2 TRBV29-1 NA TRBD2 CSVVLAGVRYTGELFF TGCAGCGTTGTTCTAGCGGGAGTAAGGTACACCGGGGAGCTGTTTTTT
TRBJ1-2 TRBV4-2 few NA CASSHGQSYGYTF TGTGCCAGCAGCCATGGACAGAGCTATGGCTACACCTTC
TRBJ2-7 TRBV29-1 few TRBD2 CSVHTGLAETYEQYF TGCAGCGTTCATACCGGACTAGCGGAAACTTACGAGCAGTACTTC
TRBJ2-7 TRBV9 few NA CASSVYSSSYEQYF TGTGCCAGCAGCGTATACTCGAGCTCCTACGAGCAGTACTTC
TRBJ2-7 TRBV14 NA NA CASSQTQGMSYEQYF TGTGCCAGCAGCCAAACCCAGGGGATGTCCTACGAGCAGTACTTC
TRBJ2-3 TRBV29-1 NA NA CSVGLSFPDTQYF TGCAGCGTTGGGCTAAGTTTCCCAGATACGCAGTATTTT
TRBJ2-7 TRBV12-3/TRBV12-4 many TRBD2 CASSLGLAGEQYF TGTGCCAGCAGTCTCGGACTAGCGGGAGAGCAGTACTTC
TRBJ1-2 TRBV5-1 NA TRBD1 CASSLASGTVHGYTF TGCGCCAGCAGCTTGGCCTCCGGGACAGTCCATGGCTACACCTTC
TRBJ1-2 TRBV7-8 NA NA CASSPGRNYGYTF TGTGCCAGCAGCCCGGGACGTAACTATGGCTACACCTTC
TRBJ2-1 TRBV20-1 few NA CSVQVADYNEQFF TGCAGTGTTCAGGTAGCGGACTACAATGAGCAGTTCTTC
TRBJ2-1 TRBV12-3/TRBV12-4 few NA CASSFVGEQFF TGTGCCAGCAGTTTTGTGGGTGAGCAGTTCTTC
TRBJ2-2 TRBV7-6 many TRBD1 CASSLGQGNTGELFF TGTGCCAGCAGCTTAGGACAGGGGAACACCGGGGAGCTGTTTTTT